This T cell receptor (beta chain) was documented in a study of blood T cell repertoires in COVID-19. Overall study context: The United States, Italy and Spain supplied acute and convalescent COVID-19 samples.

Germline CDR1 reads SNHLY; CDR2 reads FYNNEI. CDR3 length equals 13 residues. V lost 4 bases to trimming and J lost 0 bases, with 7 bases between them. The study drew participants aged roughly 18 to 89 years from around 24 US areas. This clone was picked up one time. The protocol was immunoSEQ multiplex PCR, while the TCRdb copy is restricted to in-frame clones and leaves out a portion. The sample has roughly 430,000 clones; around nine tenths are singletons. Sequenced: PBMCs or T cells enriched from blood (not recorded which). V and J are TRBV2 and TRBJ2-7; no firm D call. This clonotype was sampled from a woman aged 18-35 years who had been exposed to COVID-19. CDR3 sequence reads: CASSAPLSYEQYF. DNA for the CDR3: TGTGCCAGCAGTGCCCCCCTCTCCTACGAGCAGTACTTC.